The entry below gives a single T cell receptor (beta chain) sequence along with its context. Its antigen is not identified. One end of the junction varies from germline; a read error may be responsible. This sample was included in a study of cytomegalovirus exposure and HLA in healthy donors. Overall study findings and caveats: Diagnosis of cytomegalovirus status made by the classifier reportedly showed high specificity and sensitivity. Upon later analysis, TCR association rates were observed to vary by HLA locus, being highest for DRB1 and lowest for HLA-C. When a later analysis compared HLA-associated TCR beta chains with equally common others, the HLA-associated chains turned out to be more clonally expanded and to have lower generation probabilities.

With 60 Vbeta and 13 Jbeta primers, the PCR was carried out. Assay: immunoSEQ multiplex PCR; the TCRdb copy retains only in-frame clones and omits some. The repertoire includes about 160,000 clones, about 85% of them detected once, and roughly 6.2% sits in the top ten. Per germline, CDR1 SEHNR and CDR2 FQNEAQ (reference sequence). The CDR3 is made up of 17 amino acids. The chain joins TRBV7-9 to TRBJ2-3, with a possible D match to TRBD2 (5 bases). The clonotype comes from a male donor in good health and CMV-seropositive. Sequencing was performed on PBMCs. The CDR3 here is CSSSSLGRGRGSDTQYF. DNA of the CDR3: TGTTCCAGCAGTAGCCTCGGACGCGGTCGAGGGTCAGATACGCAGTATTTT.